Here is one T cell receptor (beta chain) with its context. What antigen it recognizes has not been identified. One base away there is no much larger clone; base qualities are not given. The source of the sample is a study of cytomegalovirus exposure and HLA in healthy donors listed by TCRdb under 2017. Regarding the research as a whole: According to an earlier analysis of 587 of the donors, some 170 million T cells yielded over 90 million unique TCR beta sequences and roughly 280 Gb of sequence data. Alongside the repertoire data, information on donor age, sex, ethnicity and CMV serostatus was compiled. The number of donors typed differed by locus, with about 629-630 for A, B, C, DRB1 and DQB1, more than 500 for DQA1, 600 to 610 for DPA1, and 450 to 480 for DPB1. The genetic ancestry cluster associated with self-reported Caucasian donors included over 65% of the roughly 360 genotyped donors. High-throughput TCR immunosequencing, statistical association of individual TCRs with disease status, and machine learning were combined to predict cytomegalovirus infection status. The study used immunosequencing to profile the T cell repertoires of some 600 subjects and linked those repertoires to cytomegalovirus serostatus. Rather than using new phenotypic data, the later analysis identified candidate immune exposures from TCR beta sequences and from how often those sequences occurred across donors. Both class I and class II loci were covered by HLA typing, at four-digit resolution. Every discovery cohort repertoire had been produced on one sequencing platform. On average, around 240,000 unique TCR beta nucleotide sequences were sequenced per donor among 350 to 400 genotyped donors of the cohort, with roughly 18% of those sequences being non-productive. Along with the roughly 610-subject first cohort, a separate validation cohort of over a hundred different subjects was used. The study aimed to test whether signatures of past pathogen exposure could be identified by cataloging public T cell receptors. To decide whether each TCR beta V gene segment behaved as functional or pseudogenic, an earlier analysis of over 500 of the donors relied on high-throughput TCR beta sequencing. Because of strong linkage in the cohort, roughly five DR-DQ haplotypes were treated as single units for association and clustering. To study patterns of TCR occurrence, a later analysis re-analyzed previously published TCR beta repertoires from 600 to 750 donors and added high-resolution HLA genotyping. In a later genetic analysis, genome-wide SNP genotypes for about three fifths of the 666 donors were used, and that subset was treated as a discovery cohort. An early release covering over 500 HLA-typed donors comprised 250 to 350 gigabases of sequencing data and tens of millions of unique TCR sequences. Paper-wide results and their limitations: An earlier analysis of some 560 of the donors showed that most TCR beta V segments appeared in productive rearrangements either about 90% or about 30% of the time, which broadly matched IMGT annotations. In a later analysis, TCR association rates were found to vary across HLA loci, with the most associated TCRs seen for DRB1 alleles and the fewest for HLA-C alleles. Most TCR sequences were observed very rarely across donors, whereas some public TCRs were present in many individuals. In a later genetic analysis, fewer N-insertions in productive TCRs were reported among donors in an Asian-associated ancestry cluster than the 666-donor mean. A later analysis associated about 17,000 TCR beta sequences with specific HLA alleles at a false discovery rate of 0.05. The presence/absence analyses assumed that sequencing depth was roughly uniform across donors, and that assumption may not be true. In this cohort, only TCR beta chains were sequenced, and detectable features were limited by the absence of alpha or paired-chain data. Strong co-occurrence of HLA alleles, especially DR and DQ, made assigning TCR associations to individual alleles difficult. Correlated functional status among segregating V segments might be attributable to linkage disequilibrium, but an unknown experimental factor could not be ruled out. Immune exposure information for the cohort was limited to CMV serostatus. Some IMGT-functional V segments, including TRBV6-2 and TRBV6-3, could not be distinguished by the 87-base-pair reads and were therefore excluded. A later analysis found that most CMV-associated TCR beta chains appeared HLA-restricted, with HLA associations seemingly driven largely by CMV exposure. The sequencing pipeline was judged likely to have produced a cluster of highly shared sequence variants as a technical artifact. Because HLA typing was unavailable for some donors at each locus, only the typed subset was used in association tests. In a later analysis, HLA-associated TCR beta chains showed more clonal expansion and lower generation probabilities than non-associated chains that were equally common. About 15 rarely observed V segments, including chromosome 9 orphons, were excluded from the earlier analysis of several hundred of the donors because counts were too low. In both the original and validation cohorts, the classifier was reported to diagnose cytomegalovirus status with high specificity and sensitivity. It was suggested by the authors that the approach could potentially be generalized to other disease states and immunological phenotypes. A further reported finding was that TCR beta sequences accurately predicted the HLA-A and HLA-B alleles for most subjects in the first cohort. A few of the identified cytomegalovirus-associated TCR beta chains were confirmed in vitro to be specific for cytomegalovirus antigens. Several of the top co-occurrence clusters appeared to be linked to parvovirus B19, influenza, CMV and Epstein-Barr virus, according to a later analysis. A later genetic analysis associated a missense DCLRE1C variant with V-gene and J-gene trimming of TCR beta chains, and an independent cohort replicated the association. The study listed over 150 TCR beta chains as associated with cytomegalovirus.

The cohort consisted of some 670 healthy bone marrow donors. All cohort members were sampled while nominally healthy, although unrecorded immune exposures were likely present. The donor tested CMV seropositive and was one of the 289 seropositive cohort members. Each donor provided a peripheral blood sample, and peripheral blood mononuclear cells were used for TCR beta sequencing. Genomic DNA was extracted from the blood cell samples with the Qiagen DNeasy Blood Extraction Kit. Library method: the immunoSEQ multiplex PCR assay. The multiplex PCR relied on a mix of 60 forward primers for TCR Vbeta segments and 13 reverse primers for TCR Jbeta segments. The CDR3 region of rearranged TCR beta genes was amplified from genomic DNA by a multiplex PCR assay. Amplified TCR beta libraries were sequenced as 87-base-pair reads on the Illumina HiSeq System. In the paper's pipeline: A later analysis tallied roughly 80 million unique TCR beta chains across the 666 repertoires, and about 10 million of those chains were shared by two or more donors. A nearest-neighbor algorithm error-corrected the raw reads and collapsed the reads into unique sequences, merging closely related sequences to remove PCR and sequencing errors. Alignment of CDR3 sequences to IMGT reference sequences was used to assign V, D and J gene segments. For a sequence to be retained, a match of at least six nucleotides was required to both a V gene segment and a J gene segment. A rearrangement counted as productive if the CDR3 had no stop codons and remained in frame with V and J, and every other rearrangement counted as non-productive. CDR3 was defined according to IMGT convention as the region running from the second conserved V-encoded cysteine to the conserved J-encoded phenylalanine. The earlier analysis of a few hundred of the donors excluded any sequence lacking an unambiguous match to a single V gene segment. An earlier analysis of several hundred of the donors called V segments functional above 56.7% productive rearrangements and segregating when the between-donor standard deviation exceeded 5%. A statistical classification framework was developed to diagnose cytomegalovirus status using the catalog of TCR beta chain sequences. In a later analysis, V and J genes were assigned by comparing TCR nucleotide sequences against IMGT/GENE-DB human TR gene sequences. The TCRdist pipeline was used in a later analysis to assign CDR3 sequences and most-parsimonious VDJ recombination scenarios. In a later analysis, each TCR beta chain was defined by its CDR3 amino acid sequence together with its V-gene family, and reads lacking a unique V-gene family were excluded. In a later analysis, several hundred highly shared, low-generation-probability nucleotide sequences were removed to address suspected cross-contamination and a sequencing artifact. A later analysis calculated a clonal expansion index for each public chain from normalized within-repertoire ranks of inferred template counts. A later analysis computed generation probabilities with a VDJ recombination model fitted to out-of-frame rearrangements, and checked the results against IGoR. In a later analysis, hypergeometric tests were used to score TCR-TCR, TCR-HLA and TCR-CMV co-occurrence, with a repertoire-size bias correction applied to TCR pairs. A later analysis estimated false discovery rates by permuting HLA or CMV assignments 20 times. In a later analysis, co-occurring TCRs were grouped using DBSCAN, and TCRdist sequence similarity was added for clustering within HLA-allele-positive subsets. Co-occurrence clustering excluded repertoires with fewer than 30,000 or more than 120,000 public chains, plus five with anomalous nucleotide sharing. TCRdb took over this immuneACCESS table, retaining in-frame rearrangements with V and J assigned. Such tables are incomplete; in checked studies, under half of the missing clones stem from an unresolved V gene, and the remainder is unexplained. The DNA was the basis for D and trimming; V, J and clone size are from that table. The sample contains 100,000 or so clones, over 65% of them found a single time. The ten top clones hold about 7.5% of the sample.

Trimming takes 6 bases off V and 5 bases off J; junction bases not matched to a gene: 5. The CDR3 starts with the cysteine, ends with the phenylalanine, and has 14 residues. The DNA shown is the 42-base CDR3, in frame from base 1. Per the germline V gene, MNHEY is the CDR1 and SVGAGI is the CDR2. Sequenced sample: PBMCs. This TCR came from a man aged 40-55 years in good health and CMV-seropositive. Recombination connected TRBV6-5 to TRBJ1-5; TRBD1 agrees with 9 junctional bases. CDR3 region: CASRPGTGYQPQHF. The nucleotide sequence is given as TGTGCCAGCAGGCCCGGGACAGGGTATCAGCCCCAGCATTTT.